This entry concerns a single T cell receptor beta chain. Authors' analysis steps: The assay estimated nucleated cells by amplifying reference gene primers. The repertoire was sequenced with immunoSEQ multiplex PCR; TCRdb's copy has only in-frame clones and lacks some. V and J calls and clone size are copied from that table; D and trimming were computed from the DNA. Altogether some 60,000 clones are present, approximately 90% being singletons, with the ten largest covering approximately 6.2%. This specimen belongs to a study of blood T cell repertoires in COVID-19. The length of the CDR3 is 18 residues. V was shortened by 2 bases and J by 7 bases, with 26 bases between the two germline ends. Germline CDR1 MNHNS, CDR2 SASEGT.

Sequences were obtained from peripheral blood. This clonotype originated in a man aged 35-49 years with acute or convalescent COVID-19. The chain uses TRBV6-1 and TRBJ1-2, with D perhaps matching TRBD1 (5 bases). The CDR3 loop reads CASSESMAQGGGIRGYTF. CDR3 DNA: TGTGCCAGCAGTGAATCTATGGCGCAGGGAGGTGGGATTCGTGGCTACACCTTC.